The entry below gives a single TCR beta chain sequence along with its context. The authors reverse transcribed about 0.5 to 1 ug RNA with random hexamers. TCRdb itself ran the immunoSEQ multiplex PCR reads through MiXCR, one entry per CDR3 protein. The data contain about 69,000 distinct CDR3 sequences, 95% of them singletons. The data were taken from a study of CD8 T cells in Susac syndrome. Sequencing of TCR beta drew on CD8+ and CD4+ T cells from blood. Germline lookup yields CDR1 SEHNR and CDR2 FQNEAQ (reference sequence). This CDR3 has 15 residues. Trimming left V 5 bases short and J 6 bases short, with 16 bases between.

The sequence was collected from a human donor in good health. This chain uses TRBV7-9 with TRBJ2-2; a weak D match, TRBD1 (6 bases). Sample: CD8+ T cells from PBMCs. In DNA, the CDR3 is TGTGCCAGCAGCCCCCCCGGTACAGGGCCCGGGGAGCTGTTTTTT. Amino acids: CASSPPGTGPGELFF.